This is a list of T cell receptor beta chains from one sample in a study of control samples from healthy donors and cancer patients. Some clones are missing from TCRdb's copy, which holds only in-frame ones; the method was immunoSEQ multiplex PCR. The sample lists approximately 150,000 clones; less than 95% were seen once. The sequenced sample consisted of blood. The receptors come from a man between 18 and 29 years old in good health. CDR3s include the opening cysteine and the closing phenylalanine or tryptophan. D genes are given only for firm matches. Clone size is not always given. Where it is, it says once, few, many or a class for expanded clones.

CDR3 length	J gene	clone size	V gene	D gene	CDR3 protein	CDR3 DNA
16	TRBJ2-5	-	TRBV24-1	TRBD2	CATSEALAGGLETQYF	TGTGCCACCAGTGAGGCCCTAGCGGGGGGACTCGAGACCCAGTACTTC
16	TRBJ2-5	-	TRBV6-2/TRBV6-3	TRBD2	CASSTRLAGGQETQYF	TGTGCCAGCAGTACGCGACTAGCGGGGGGCCAAGAGACCCAGTACTTC
15	TRBJ2-3	-	TRBV6-6	-	CAGSYSDPSWDTQYF	TGTGCCGGCAGTTACTCAGACCCGTCGTGGGATACGCAGTATTTT
16	TRBJ2-2	-	TRBV3-1/TRBV3-2	-	CASSRFSGGGTGELFF	TGTGCCAGCAGCCGTTTTTCGGGTGGTGGCACCGGGGAGCTGTTTTTT
16	TRBJ2-2	-	TRBV5-8	TRBD2	CASSLSGAPGTGELFF	TGTGCCAGCAGCCTTAGCGGGGCGCCGGGGACCGGGGAGCTGTTTTTT
18	TRBJ1-4	-	TRBV6-4	TRBD1	CASSDSSGTGEANEKLFF	TGTGCCAGCAGTGACTCCTCCGGGACAGGGGAGGCTAATGAAAAACTGTTTTTT
14	TRBJ2-7	-	TRBV2	TRBD1	CASSPGQGSYEQYF	TGTGCCAGCAGTCCGGGACAGGGTTCCTACGAGCAGTACTTC
21	TRBJ2-5	-	TRBV3-1/TRBV3-2	-	CASSQVVSTIQSTGILVTQYF	TGTGCCAGCAGCCAAGTTGTGAGTACAATCCAATCTACGGGGATCTTGGTGACCCAGTACTTC
15	TRBJ1-6	-	TRBV5-6	TRBD1	CASSGNRGKDSPLHF	TGTGCCAGCAGCGGAAACAGGGGGAAGGATTCACCCCTCCACTTT
14	TRBJ2-1	few	TRBV30	TRBD2	CAWNGGGGYNEQFF	TGTGCCTGGAACGGCGGGGGGGGTTACAATGAGCAGTTCTTC